This TCR beta chain was captured by sequencing in a study of T cell changes during pregnancy in multiple sclerosis. This CDR3 comprises 14 residues. The germline V gene has CDR1 SNHLY and CDR2 FYNNEI. Trimming stripped 3 bases from V and 4 bases from J, with 9 bases between. Clones were sequenced by immunoSEQ multiplex PCR, and TCRdb holds only the in-frame ones, with some missing. The sample records over 55,000 clones, just under 90% being singletons. The receptor's source is a human donor whose cells served as feeder cells for cultures in a pregnancy study. The source material was peripheral blood from another person, used as feeder cells. This chain uses TRBV2 with TRBJ2-2; weak D call: TRBD1 (5 bases). In DNA form, the CDR3 reads TGTGCCAGCAGTGACAGGGTAGGCACCGGGGAGCTGTTTTTT. This translates into CASSDRVGTGELFF. Using reference TRBV2 and TRBJ2-2 for the parts outside the CDR3, the full variable domain is EPEVTQTPSHQVTQMGQEVILRCVPISNHLYFYWYRQILGQKVEFLVSFYNNEISEKSEIFDDQFSVERPDGSNFTLKIRSTKLEDSAMYFCASSDRVGTGELFFGEGSRLTVL.